The clone carrying this TCR beta chain was recorded only once. What it binds is unknown. This record belongs to a study of CD8+ T cells in alopecia areata. Study-wide background: Treatment with tofacitinib (6 to 18 months) was followed by 6 months off drug. Overall study results and limits: Scalp clonality and expanded CD8+ clones among the top 100 fell significantly with tofacitinib. Tofacitinib did not eliminate many expanded lesional clones from scalp or blood.

Sequencing used cDNA as its template, made by extracting RNA and reverse transcribing it. Profiling relied on immunoSEQ multiplex PCR, and the TCRdb table lists in-frame clones only, not all of them. Altogether some 240,000 clones are present, 50% to 70% being singletons, with the ten largest covering about 1.6%. Regarding treatment: oral pan-JAK inhibitor, 5-10 mg twice daily. Collection of lesional scalp punch biopsies and peripheral blood was performed in alopecia areata patients. Germline CDR1 GTSNPN, CDR2 SVGIG (reference sequence). This CDR3 contains 13 residues. V was pared by 3 bases and J by 8 bases, with 16 bases between.

The chain employs TRBV30 and TRBJ1-1, with unresolved D. The receptor was derived from a human donor with alopecia areata. The input for sequencing was CD4+ T cells sorted from blood, taken at week 4, from a patient treated with tofacitinib. CDR3 residues: CAWSAEWGGEAFF. The CDR3 nucleotides are TGTGCCTGGAGCGCAGAGTGGGGAGGGGAAGCTTTCTTT.